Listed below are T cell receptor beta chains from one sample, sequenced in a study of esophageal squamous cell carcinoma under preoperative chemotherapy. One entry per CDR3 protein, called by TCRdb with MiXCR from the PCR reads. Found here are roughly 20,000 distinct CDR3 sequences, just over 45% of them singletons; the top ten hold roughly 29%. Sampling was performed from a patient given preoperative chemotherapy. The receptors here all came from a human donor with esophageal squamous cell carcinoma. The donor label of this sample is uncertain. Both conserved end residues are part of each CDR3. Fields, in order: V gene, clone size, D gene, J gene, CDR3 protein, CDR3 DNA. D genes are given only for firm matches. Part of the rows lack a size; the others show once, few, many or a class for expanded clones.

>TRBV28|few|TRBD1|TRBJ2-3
CASSMPGQEYTDTQYF
TGTGCCAGCAGTATGCCGGGACAGGAGTACACAGATACGCAGTATTTT
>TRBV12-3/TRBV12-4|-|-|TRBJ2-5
CASSLNEETQYF
TGTGCCAGCAGTTTAAACGAAGAGACCCAGTACTTC
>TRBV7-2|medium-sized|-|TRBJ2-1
CASSPPSVKNEQFF
TGTGCCAGCAGCCCGCCGTCAGTTAAAAATGAGCAGTTCTTC
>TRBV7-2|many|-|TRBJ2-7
CASSLGTHSYEQYF
TGTGCCAGCAGCTTGGGGACTCACTCCTACGAGCAGTACTTC
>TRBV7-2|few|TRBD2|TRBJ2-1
CASSLNLLAGGINEQFF
TGTGCCAGCAGCCTCAATCTCCTAGCGGGGGGGATCAATGAGCAGTTCTTC
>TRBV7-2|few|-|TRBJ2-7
CASSLGYSYEQYF
TGTGCCAGCAGCTTAGGATACTCCTACGAGCAGTACTTC
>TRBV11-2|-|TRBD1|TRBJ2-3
CASRGFGAVSTGAQYF
TGTGCCAGCAGGGGATTTGGGGCTGTGAGCACAGGGGCGCAGTATTTT
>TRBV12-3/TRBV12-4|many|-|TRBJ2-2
CASRLGVSGELFF
TGTGCCAGCAGGCTCGGAGTTTCCGGGGAGCTGTTTTTT
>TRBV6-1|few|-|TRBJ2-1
CASRSLGRGNEQFF
TGTGCCAGCAGGTCTCTAGGGAGAGGAAATGAGCAGTTCTTC
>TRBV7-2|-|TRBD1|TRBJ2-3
CASSYQTTGSGTDTQYF
TGTGCCAGCAGCTACCAAACGACAGGGTCTGGCACAGATACGCAGTATTTT
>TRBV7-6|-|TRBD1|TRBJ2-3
CASSLSPRDSFTDTQYF
TGTGCCAGCAGCTTATCTCCTCGGGACAGTTTTACAGATACGCAGTATTTT
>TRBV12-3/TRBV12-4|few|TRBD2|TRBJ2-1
CASSSTTSGSYNEQFF
TGTGCCAGCAGTTCAACGACTAGCGGCTCCTACAATGAGCAGTTCTTC
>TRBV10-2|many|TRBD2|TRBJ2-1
CASTLSGNNEQFF
TGCGCCAGCACCCTTAGCGGGAACAATGAGCAGTTCTTC
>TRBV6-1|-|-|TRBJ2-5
CASSEVRAETQYF
TGTGCCAGCAGTGAAGTTCGCGCGGAGACCCAGTACTTC
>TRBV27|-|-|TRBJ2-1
CASSLLSGPYNEQFF
TGTGCCAGCAGTTTATTGTCCGGCCCCTACAATGAGCAGTTCTTC
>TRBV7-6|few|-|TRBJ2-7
CASSLAWGYEQYF
TGTGCCAGCAGCTTAGCCTGGGGGTACGAGCAGTACTTC
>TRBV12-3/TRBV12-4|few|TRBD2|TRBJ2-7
CASRGLAGGGEQYF
TGTGCCAGCAGGGGACTAGCGGGAGGGGGCGAGCAGTACTTC
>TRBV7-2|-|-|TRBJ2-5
CASSSSWEETQYF
TGTGCCAGCAGCTCGAGCTGGGAAGAGACCCAGTACTTC
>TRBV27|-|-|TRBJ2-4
CAGGLRGQYQNIQYF
TGTGCCGGGGGTCTGAGGGGCCAGTACCAAAACATCCAGTACTTC
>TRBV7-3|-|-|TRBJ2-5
CASGTGPGPETQYF
TGTGCCAGCGGCACTGGACCGGGGCCAGAGACCCAGTACTTC
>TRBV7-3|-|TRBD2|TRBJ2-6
CASSLAGGSGANDQNF
TGTGCCAGCAGCTTAGCGGGAGGAAGTGGGGCCAACGACCAGAATTTC
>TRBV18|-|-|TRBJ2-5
CASSPPQETQYF
TGTGCCAGCTCACCACCGCAAGAGACCCAGTACTTC
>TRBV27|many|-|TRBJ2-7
CASSLSGLISYEQYF
TGTGCCAGCAGTTTATCGGGACTGATATCCTACGAGCAGTACTTC
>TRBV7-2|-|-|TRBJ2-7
CASSLDGGGSYEQYF
TGTGCCAGCAGCTTAGATGGAGGGGGCTCCTACGAGCAGTACTTC
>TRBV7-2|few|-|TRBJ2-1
CASRGNEQFF
TGTGCCAGCAGGGGAAATGAGCAGTTCTTC
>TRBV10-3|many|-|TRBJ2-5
CAISGQPSGQETQYF
TGTGCCATCAGCGGACAACCGAGCGGCCAAGAGACCCAGTACTTC
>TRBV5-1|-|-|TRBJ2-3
CASSSQGDTQYF
TGCGCCAGCAGCTCCCAGGGAGATACGCAGTATTTT
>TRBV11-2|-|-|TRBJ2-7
CASSDSRASVGNEQYF
TGTGCCAGCAGCGATAGCCGGGCTAGCGTAGGCAATGAGCAGTACTTC
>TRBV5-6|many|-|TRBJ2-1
CASSLGLYNEQFF
TGTGCCAGCAGCTTGGGACTGTACAATGAGCAGTTCTTC
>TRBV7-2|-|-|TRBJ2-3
CASSLETGGSTDTQYF
TGTGCCAGCAGCTTAGAAACGGGGGGCTCCACAGATACGCAGTATTTT
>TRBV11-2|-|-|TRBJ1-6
CASSLGPNSPLHF
TGTGCCAGCAGCTTAGGGCCCAATTCACCCCTCCACTTT
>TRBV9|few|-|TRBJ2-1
CASSVEEIDEQFF
TGTGCCAGCAGCGTAGAGGAGATAGATGAGCAGTTCTTC
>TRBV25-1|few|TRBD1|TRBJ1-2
CASSAQGVWDGYTF
TGTGCCAGCAGTGCCCAGGGGGTCTGGGATGGCTACACCTTC
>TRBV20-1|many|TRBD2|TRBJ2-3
CSAREESSGRDTQYF
TGCAGTGCTAGAGAAGAGTCTAGCGGGAGGGATACGCAGTATTTT
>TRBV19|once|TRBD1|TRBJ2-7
CASSKDRNNEQYF
TGTGCCAGTAGTAAGGACAGGAACAACGAGCAGTACTTC
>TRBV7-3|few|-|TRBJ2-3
CASSPHAGGNTDTQYF
TGTGCCAGCAGCCCCCATGCCGGCGGTAACACAGATACGCAGTATTTT
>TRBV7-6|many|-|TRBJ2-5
CASSSGGSRQETQYF
TGTGCCAGCAGCTCGGGCGGTAGTCGTCAGGAGACCCAGTACTTC
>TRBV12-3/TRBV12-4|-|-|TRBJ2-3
CAIRVANTGAQYF
TGTGCCATCAGGGTTGCGAACACCGGTGCGCAGTATTTT
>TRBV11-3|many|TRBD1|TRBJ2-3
CASSFFLGQGIGDTQYF
TGTGCCAGCAGCTTTTTCTTGGGACAGGGAATAGGGGATACGCAGTATTTT
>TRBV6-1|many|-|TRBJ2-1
CASSELYGSIRNEQFF
TGTGCCAGCAGTGAATTATACGGGAGCATTCGCAATGAGCAGTTCTTC
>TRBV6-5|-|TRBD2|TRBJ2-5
CASSYSRASGEGPNEQYF
TGTGCCAGCAGTTACTCGCGAGCTAGCGGGGAGGGGCCCAATGAGCAGTACTTC
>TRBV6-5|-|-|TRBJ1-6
CASSYSITGSYNSPLHF
TGTGCCAGCAGTTACTCTATCACGGGCTCCTATAATTCACCCCTCCACTTT
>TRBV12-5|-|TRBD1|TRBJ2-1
CASGLGGTGGYREQFF
TGTGCTAGTGGTTTGGGAGGGACAGGGGGGTACAGGGAGCAGTTCTTC
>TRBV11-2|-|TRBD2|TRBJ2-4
CAGSGGGDQEIQYF
TGTGCCGGCAGCGGGGGAGGTGACCAAGAGATTCAGTACTTC
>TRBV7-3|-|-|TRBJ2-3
CASSRPADRATQYF
TGTGCCAGCAGCCGCCCCGCGGACCGCGCCACCCAGTATTTT
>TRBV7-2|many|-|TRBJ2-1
CASSPLWPSYNEQFF
TGTGCCAGCAGCCCCCTTTGGCCCTCCTACAATGAGCAGTTCTTC
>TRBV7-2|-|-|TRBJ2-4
CASSLAGWAGDLAQEIQYF
TGTGCCAGCAGCTTAGCAGGGTGGGCCGGGGACCTAGCCCAAGAGATTCAGTACTTC